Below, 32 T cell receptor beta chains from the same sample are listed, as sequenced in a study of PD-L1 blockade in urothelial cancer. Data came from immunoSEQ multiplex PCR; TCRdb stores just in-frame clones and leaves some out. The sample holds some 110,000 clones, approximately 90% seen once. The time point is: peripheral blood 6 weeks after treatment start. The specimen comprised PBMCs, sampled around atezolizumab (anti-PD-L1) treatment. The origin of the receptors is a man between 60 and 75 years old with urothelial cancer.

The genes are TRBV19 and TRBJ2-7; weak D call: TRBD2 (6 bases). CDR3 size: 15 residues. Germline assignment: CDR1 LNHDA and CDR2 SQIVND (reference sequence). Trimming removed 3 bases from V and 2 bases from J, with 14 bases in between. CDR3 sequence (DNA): TGTGCCAGTAGTATCGCCGGGACTGAAACCTACGAGCAGTACTTC. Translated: CASSIAGTETYEQYF.

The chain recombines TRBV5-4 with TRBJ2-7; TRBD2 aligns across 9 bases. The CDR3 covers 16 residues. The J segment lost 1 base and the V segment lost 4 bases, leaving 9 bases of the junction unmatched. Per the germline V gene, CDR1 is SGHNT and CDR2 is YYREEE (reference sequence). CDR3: CASSQSGGRVSYEQYF. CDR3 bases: TGTGCCAGCAGCCAATCCGGCGGGAGGGTGTCCTACGAGCAGTACTTC.

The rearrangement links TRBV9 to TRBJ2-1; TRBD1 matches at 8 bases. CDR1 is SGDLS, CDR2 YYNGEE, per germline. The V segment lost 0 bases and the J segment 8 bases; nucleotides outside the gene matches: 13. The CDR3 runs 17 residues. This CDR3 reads CASSVDGRTGSWDEQFF. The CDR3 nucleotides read TGTGCCAGCAGCGTAGACGGGCGGACAGGGAGTTGGGATGAGCAGTTCTTC.

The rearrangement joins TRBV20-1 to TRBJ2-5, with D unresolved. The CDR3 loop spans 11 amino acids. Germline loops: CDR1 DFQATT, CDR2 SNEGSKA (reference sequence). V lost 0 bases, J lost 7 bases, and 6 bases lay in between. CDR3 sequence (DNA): TGCAGTGCTAGAGATCGAGGGACCCAGTACTTC. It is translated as CSARDRGTQYF.

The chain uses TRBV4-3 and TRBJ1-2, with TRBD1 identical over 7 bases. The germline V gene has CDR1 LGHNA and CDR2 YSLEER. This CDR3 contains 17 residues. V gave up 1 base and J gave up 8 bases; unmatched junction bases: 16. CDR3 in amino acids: CASSQVQRGPQALGYTF. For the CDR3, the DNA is TGCGCCAGCAGCCAAGTCCAGAGGGGGCCCCAGGCGTTAGGCTACACCTTC.

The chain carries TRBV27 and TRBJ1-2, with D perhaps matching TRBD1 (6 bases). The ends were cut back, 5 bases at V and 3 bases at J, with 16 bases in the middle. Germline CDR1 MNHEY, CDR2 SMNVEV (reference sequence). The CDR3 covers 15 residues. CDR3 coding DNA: TGTGCCAGCAGTCCTACACAGGGATCAGACTATGGCTACACCTTC. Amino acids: CASSPTQGSDYGYTF.

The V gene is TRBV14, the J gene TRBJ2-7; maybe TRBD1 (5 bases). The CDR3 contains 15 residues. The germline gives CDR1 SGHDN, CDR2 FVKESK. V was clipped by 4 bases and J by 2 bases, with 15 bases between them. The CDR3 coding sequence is TGTGCCAGCAGCCCCCCAGGGTCCCTACCCTACGAGCAGTACTTC. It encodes CASSPPGSLPYEQYF.

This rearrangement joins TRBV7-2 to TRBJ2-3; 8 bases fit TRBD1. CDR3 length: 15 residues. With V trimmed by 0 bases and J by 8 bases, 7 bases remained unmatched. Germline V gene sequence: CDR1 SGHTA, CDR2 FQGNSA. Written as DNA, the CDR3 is TGTGCCAGCAGCTTAGCTGGTGACAGGGGATCTACGCAGTATTTT. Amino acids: CASSLAGDRGSTQYF.

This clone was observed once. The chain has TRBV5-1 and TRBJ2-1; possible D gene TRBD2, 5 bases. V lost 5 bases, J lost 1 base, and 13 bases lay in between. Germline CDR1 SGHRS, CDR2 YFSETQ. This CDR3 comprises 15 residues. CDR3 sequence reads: CASSVVSGSYNEQFF. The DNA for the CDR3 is TGCGCCAGCAGTGTGGTGAGCGGATCCTACAATGAGCAGTTCTTC. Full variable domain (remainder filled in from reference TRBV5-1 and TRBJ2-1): KAGVTQTPRYLIKTRGQQVTLSCSPISGHRSVSWYQQTPGQGLQFLFEYFSETQRNKGNFPGRFSGRQFSNSRSEMNVSTLELGDSALYLCASSVVSGSYNEQFFGPGTRLTVL.

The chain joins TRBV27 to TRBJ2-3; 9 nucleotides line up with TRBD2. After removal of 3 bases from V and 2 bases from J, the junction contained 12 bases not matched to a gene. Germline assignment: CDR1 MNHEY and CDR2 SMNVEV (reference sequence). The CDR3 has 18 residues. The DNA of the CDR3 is TGTGCCAGCAGTTTTTTTCTCCCCAGCGGGGGGTCCACAGATACGCAGTATTTT. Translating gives CASSFFLPSGGSTDTQYF.

In DNA, the CDR3 is TGTGCCAGCAGCTCCTGGAGAACGAACACTAACTATGGCTACACCTTC. Translating it yields CASSSWRTNTNYGYTF. The gene calls are TRBV7-2 and TRBJ1-2, with no clear D. Trimming removed 4 bases from V and 0 bases from J, with 15 bases in between. Per germline, CDR1 SGHTA and CDR2 FQGNSA. The CDR3 runs 16 residues.

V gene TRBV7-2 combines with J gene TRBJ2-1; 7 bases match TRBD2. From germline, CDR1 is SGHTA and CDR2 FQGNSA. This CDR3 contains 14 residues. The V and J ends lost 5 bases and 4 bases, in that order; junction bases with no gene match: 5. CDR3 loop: CASSTLAEYNEQFF. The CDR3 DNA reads TGTGCCAGCAGCACCCTAGCGGAGTACAATGAGCAGTTCTTC.

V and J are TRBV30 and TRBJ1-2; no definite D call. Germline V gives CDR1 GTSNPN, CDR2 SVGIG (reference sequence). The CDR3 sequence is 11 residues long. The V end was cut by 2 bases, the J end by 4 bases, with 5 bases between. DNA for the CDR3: TGTGCCTGGAGTCCCGGCTATGGCTACACCTTC. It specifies CAWSPGYGYTF.

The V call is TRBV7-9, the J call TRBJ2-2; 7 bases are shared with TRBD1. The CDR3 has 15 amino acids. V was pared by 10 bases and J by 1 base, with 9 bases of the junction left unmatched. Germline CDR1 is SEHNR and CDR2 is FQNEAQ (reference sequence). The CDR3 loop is CATPTGTVNTGELFF. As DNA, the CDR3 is TGTGCCACCCCAACCGGGACAGTGAACACCGGGGAGCTGTTTTTT.

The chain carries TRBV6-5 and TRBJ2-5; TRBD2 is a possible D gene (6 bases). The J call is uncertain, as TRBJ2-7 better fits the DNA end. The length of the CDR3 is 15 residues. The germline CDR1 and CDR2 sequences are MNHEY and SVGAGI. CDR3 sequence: CASSYPGGTTYEQYF. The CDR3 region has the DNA TGTGCCAGCAGTTACCCAGGAGGGACCACCTACGAGCAGTACTTC.

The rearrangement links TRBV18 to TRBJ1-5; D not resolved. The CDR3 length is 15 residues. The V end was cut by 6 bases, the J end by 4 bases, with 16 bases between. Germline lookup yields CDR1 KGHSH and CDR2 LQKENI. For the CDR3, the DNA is TGTGCCAGCTCCTCCCAAGCCATAAAGAATCAGCCCCAGCATTTT. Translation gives CASSSQAIKNQPQHF.

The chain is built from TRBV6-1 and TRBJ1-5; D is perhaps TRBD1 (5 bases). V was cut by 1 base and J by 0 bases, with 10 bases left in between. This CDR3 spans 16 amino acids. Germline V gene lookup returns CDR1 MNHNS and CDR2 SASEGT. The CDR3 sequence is CASSEGPTVSNQPQHF. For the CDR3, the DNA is TGTGCCAGCAGTGAAGGGCCGACAGTTAGCAATCAGCCCCAGCATTTT.

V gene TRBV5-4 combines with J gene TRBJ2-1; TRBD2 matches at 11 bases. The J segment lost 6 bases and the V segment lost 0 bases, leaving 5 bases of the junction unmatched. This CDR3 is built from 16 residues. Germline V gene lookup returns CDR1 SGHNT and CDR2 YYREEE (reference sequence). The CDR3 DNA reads TGTGCCAGCAGCTTGGGAACTAGCGGGGGCCTCAATGAGCAGTTCTTC. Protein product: CASSLGTSGGLNEQFF.

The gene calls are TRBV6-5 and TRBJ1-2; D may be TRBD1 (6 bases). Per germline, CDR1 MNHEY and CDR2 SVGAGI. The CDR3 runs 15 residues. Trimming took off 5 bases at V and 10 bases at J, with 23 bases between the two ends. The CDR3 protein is CASSTQVGTRIVYTF. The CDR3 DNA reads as TGTGCCAGCAGTACCCAAGTTGGGACAAGGATCGTCTACACCTTC.

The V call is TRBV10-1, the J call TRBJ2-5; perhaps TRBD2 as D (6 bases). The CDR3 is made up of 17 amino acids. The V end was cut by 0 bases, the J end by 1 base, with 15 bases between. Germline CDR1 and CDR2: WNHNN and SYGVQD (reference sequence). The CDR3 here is CASSESSSYGGQETQYF. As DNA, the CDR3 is TGCGCCAGCAGTGAGTCGAGTTCCTACGGGGGCCAAGAGACCCAGTACTTC.

The CDR3 region has the DNA TGTGCCAGCAGCTATGAGAAAGAGACCCAGTACTTC. Translating gives CASSYEKETQYF. This chain joins TRBV7-9 and TRBJ2-5; D ambiguous. V lost 4 bases to trimming and J lost 3 bases, with 6 bases between them. The CDR3 totals 12 residues. Germline V lookup: CDR1 SEHNR, CDR2 FQNEAQ (reference sequence). Full variable domain (remainder filled in from reference TRBV7-9 and TRBJ2-5): DTGVSQNPRHKITKRGQNVTFRCDPISEHNRLYWYRQTLGQGPEFLTYFQNEAQLEKSRLLSDRFSAERPKGSFSTLEIQRTEQGDSAMYLCASSYEKETQYFGPGTRLLVL.

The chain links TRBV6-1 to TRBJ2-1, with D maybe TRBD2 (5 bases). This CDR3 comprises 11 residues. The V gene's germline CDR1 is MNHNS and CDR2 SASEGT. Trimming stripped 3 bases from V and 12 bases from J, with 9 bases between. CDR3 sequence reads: CASSERVTQFF. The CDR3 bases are TGTGCCAGCAGTGAGAGGGTTACGCAGTTCTTC.

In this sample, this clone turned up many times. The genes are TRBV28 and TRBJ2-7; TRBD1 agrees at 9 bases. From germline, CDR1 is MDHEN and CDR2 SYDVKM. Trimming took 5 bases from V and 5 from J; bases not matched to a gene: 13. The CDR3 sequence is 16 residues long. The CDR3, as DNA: TGTGCCAGCAGTACCTACAGACAGGGGGTGAATAACGAGCAGTACTTC. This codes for CASSTYRQGVNNEQYF.

The CDR3 DNA follows: TGTGCCAGCAGTGAATTCCGCGGGTACGAGCAGTACTTC. Amino acids: CASSEFRGYEQYF. J is TRBJ2-7 and V is TRBV6-1; D perhaps matches TRBD2 (5 bases). V dropped 2 bases and J dropped 4 bases, with 9 bases sitting between them. Germline V gene lookup returns CDR1 MNHNS and CDR2 SASEGT. The CDR3 runs to 13 residues.

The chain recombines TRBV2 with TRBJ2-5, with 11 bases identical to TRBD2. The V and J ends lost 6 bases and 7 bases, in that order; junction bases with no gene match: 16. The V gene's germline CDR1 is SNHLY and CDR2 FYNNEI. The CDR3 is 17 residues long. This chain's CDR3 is CASRRSSGGPMGGTQYF. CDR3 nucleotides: TGTGCCAGCAGGCGGTCTAGCGGGGGGCCCATGGGTGGGACCCAGTACTTC.

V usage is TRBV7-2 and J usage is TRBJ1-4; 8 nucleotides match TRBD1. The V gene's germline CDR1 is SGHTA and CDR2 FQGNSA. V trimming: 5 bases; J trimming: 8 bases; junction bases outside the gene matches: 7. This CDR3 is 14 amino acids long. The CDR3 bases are TGTGCCAGCAGCCCCCGGACAGGGCGGGAAAAACTGTTTTTT. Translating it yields CASSPRTGREKLFF.

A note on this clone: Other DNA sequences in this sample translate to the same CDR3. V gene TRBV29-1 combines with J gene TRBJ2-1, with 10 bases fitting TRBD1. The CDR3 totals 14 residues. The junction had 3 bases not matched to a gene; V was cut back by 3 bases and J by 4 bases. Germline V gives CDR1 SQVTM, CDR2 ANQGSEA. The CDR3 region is CSVERDRGYNEQFF. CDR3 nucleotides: TGCAGCGTTGAGAGGGACAGGGGATACAATGAGCAGTTCTTC.

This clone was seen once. The CDR3 region is CASSSTVYEQYF. CDR3 nucleotide sequence: TGTGCCAGCAGTTCGACAGTGTACGAGCAGTACTTC. The chain recombines TRBV28 with TRBJ2-7; D may be TRBD1 (5 bases). The V end lost 4 bases, the J end lost 4 bases, and 8 bases lay between the germline ends. Per the germline V gene, CDR1 is MDHEN and CDR2 is SYDVKM. There are 12 residues in the CDR3.

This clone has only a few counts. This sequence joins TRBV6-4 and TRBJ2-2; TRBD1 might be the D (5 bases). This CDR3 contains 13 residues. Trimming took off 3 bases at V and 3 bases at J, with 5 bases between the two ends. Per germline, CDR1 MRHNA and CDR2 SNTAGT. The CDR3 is CASSEGDTGELFF. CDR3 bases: TGTGCCAGCAGTGAAGGGGACACCGGGGAGCTGTTTTTT.

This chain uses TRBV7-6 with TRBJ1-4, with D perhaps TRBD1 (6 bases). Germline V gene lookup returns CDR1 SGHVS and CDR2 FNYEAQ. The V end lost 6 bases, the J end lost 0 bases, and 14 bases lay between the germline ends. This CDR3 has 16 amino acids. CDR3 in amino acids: CASSSLRGSTNEKLFF. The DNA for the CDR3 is TGTGCCAGCAGTAGCCTCAGGGGATCAACTAATGAAAAACTGTTTTTT.

CDR3 loop: CASSSTGNTIYF. CDR3 in DNA: TGCGCCAGCAGCAGCACCGGAAACACCATATATTTT. The rearrangement links TRBV4-3 to TRBJ1-3; D not certain. This CDR3 has 12 amino acids. V was cut by 5 bases and J by 4 bases, with 6 bases left in between. Germline V CDR1 and CDR2: LGHNA, YSLEER.

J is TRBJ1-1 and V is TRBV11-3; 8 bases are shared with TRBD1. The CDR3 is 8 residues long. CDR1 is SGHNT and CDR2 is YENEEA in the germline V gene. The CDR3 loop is CTGQGAFF. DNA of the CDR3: TGTACCGGACAGGGAGCTTTCTTT.